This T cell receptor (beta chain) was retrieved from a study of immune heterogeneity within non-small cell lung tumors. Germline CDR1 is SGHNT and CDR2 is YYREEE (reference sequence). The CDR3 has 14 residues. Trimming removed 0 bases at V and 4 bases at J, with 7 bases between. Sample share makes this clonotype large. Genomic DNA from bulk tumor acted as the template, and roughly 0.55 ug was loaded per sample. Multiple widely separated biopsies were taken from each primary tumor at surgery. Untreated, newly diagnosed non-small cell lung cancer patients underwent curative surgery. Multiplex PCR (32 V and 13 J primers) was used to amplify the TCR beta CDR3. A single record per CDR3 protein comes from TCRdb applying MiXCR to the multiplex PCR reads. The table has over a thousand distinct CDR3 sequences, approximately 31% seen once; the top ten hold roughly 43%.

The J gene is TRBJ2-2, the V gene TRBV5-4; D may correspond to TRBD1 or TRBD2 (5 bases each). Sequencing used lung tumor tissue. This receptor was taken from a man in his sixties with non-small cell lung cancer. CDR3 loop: CASSLGGSTGELFF. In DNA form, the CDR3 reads TGTGCCAGCAGCTTGGGGGGGTCCACCGGGGAGCTGTTTTTT.